This is a list of T cell receptor beta chains from one sample in a study of blood T cell repertoires in COVID-19. Assay used: immunoSEQ multiplex PCR; TCRdb lists only in-frame clones, some missing. The profile shows 200,000 to 250,000 clones, about nine tenths of them singletons. Sequenced material: peripheral blood. These receptors were collected from a man between 65 and 85 years old with acute or convalescent COVID-19. CDR3s leave out the opening cysteine and the closing phenylalanine or tryptophan. Clone size, where shown, is once, few, many, or a class for clones that have expanded.

v_call,j_call,clone_size,cdr3_aa
TRBV9,TRBJ2-1,many,ASSPGQSSYNEQF
TRBV3-1/TRBV3-2,TRBJ2-3,once,ASSQGVSGTGLDTQY
TRBV12-5,TRBJ2-3,-,ASGLVELRTELDSTDTQY
TRBV9,TRBJ2-5,-,ASSPTSGAGVGETQY
TRBV29-1,TRBJ2-7,-,SVKGQGFYEQY
TRBV19,TRBJ2-7,-,ASSTERENEQY
TRBV5-1,TRBJ1-4,-,ASSLSEKGNEKLF
TRBV19,TRBJ2-2,-,ASSIAAANTGELF
TRBV7-8,TRBJ1-1,-,ASRGQVNTEAF
TRBV2,TRBJ1-5,-,ASTPTESNQPQH
TRBV14,TRBJ2-7,-,ASSPRRGAGDYEQY
TRBV28,TRBJ2-7,-,ASSLAGGEQY
TRBV6-5,TRBJ2-7,-,ASSQTSGSPYEQY
TRBV7-9,TRBJ1-2,-,ASSPDSLIRKGYGYT
TRBV4-1,TRBJ1-2,-,ASSQDSRANYGYT
TRBV6-2/TRBV6-3,TRBJ2-1,once,ASSSLGGNVYEQF
TRBV7-2,TRBJ2-1,-,ASSPGTGAYNEQF
TRBV28,TRBJ2-7,-,ASYGQGVSYEQY
TRBV5-4,TRBJ2-2,few,ASSFPGPGDTGELF
TRBV29-1,TRBJ2-7,-,SVGQGFYEQY
TRBV7-8,TRBJ1-2,once,ASSQRTSLMGYT
TRBV18,TRBJ2-7,once,ASSPLGTGEVYEQY
TRBV29-1,TRBJ1-1,-,STREGAEAF
TRBV18,TRBJ1-2,-,ASSPTHGLANYGYT
TRBV5-6,TRBJ2-4,-,ASSSRGRENIQY
TRBV19,TRBJ1-2,-,ASSIPSGQGYYGYT
TRBV5-5,TRBJ1-2,-,ASSLEGEAQGGYGYT
TRBV7-2,TRBJ2-6,-,ASSSRGSGSGANVLT
TRBV7-3,TRBJ2-1,-,ASSLGRGAGEQF
TRBV11-1,TRBJ2-1,-,AGNPRSGRPHEQF
TRBV15,TRBJ1-2,-,ATSSKGRNYGYT